The clone carrying this T cell receptor beta chain was detected ten times or more. No antigen is known for it. CDR1 and CDR2 (germline): DFQATT, SNEGSKA (reference sequence). This CDR3 is 14 amino acids long. V was cut by 0 bases and J by 7 bases, with 15 bases left in between. This sample is part of a study of T-cell reconstitution after alpha-beta-depleted transplantation in children. Whole-study findings and limits: Two months or so post-transplant, alpha-beta T cells reportedly derived from several hundred expanded graft clones. By one year post-transplant, T-cell counts and diversity largely arose from T cells that were newly produced.

The TCRbeta library incorporated unique molecular identifiers. TCRdb passed the PCR reads through MiXCR, listing each CDR3 protein once. The data show approximately 150,000 distinct CDR3 sequences, around 9% seen once. The chain is built from TRBV20-1 and TRBJ1-1, with D possibly TRBD1 on 5 matching bases. This TCR was recovered from a female patient between 2 and 15 years old who had a stem cell transplant for congenital amegakaryocytic thrombocytopenia, so the T cells may come from the graft donor. The sequenced sample was PBMCs, mostly from graft donor cells, obtained 180 days after TCRalphabeta/CD19-depleted stem cell transplant. The CDR3 loop reads CSARDGGAGSEAFF. CDR3 DNA sequence: TGCAGTGCTAGAGATGGAGGGGCGGGGAGTGAAGCTTTCTTT.